This T cell receptor (beta chain) derives from a study of cytomegalovirus exposure and HLA in healthy donors. Study in general: Early released data had approximately 86 million unique TCRs, all coming from HLA-typed donors. Study results and limitations: Listed as cytomegalovirus-associated were 164 TCR beta chains. Excluded were some V segments that proved indistinguishable, including TRBV6-2 and TRBV6-3.

The PCR employed 60 Vbeta primers together with 13 Jbeta primers. TCRdb's table, derived via immunoSEQ multiplex PCR, lists solely in-frame clones and lacks some. Among approximately 180,000 clones listed, roughly 87% were seen once. Remarks on this clone: What it recognizes is unknown. Within the sample, other DNA sequences also encode this same CDR3.

This CDR3 spans 16 amino acids. From germline, CDR1 is SEHNR and CDR2 FQNEAQ (reference sequence). Trimming pared 1 base from V and 0 bases from J, leaving 9 bases between. V gene TRBV7-9 combines with J gene TRBJ2-2; D unclear. The source of this sequence is a girl less than two years old in good health and CMV-seronegative. Sequencing was carried out using PBMCs. CDR3 region: CASSLGVGTNTGELFF. CDR3 in DNA: TGTGCCAGCAGCTTAGGGGTGGGCACGAACACCGGGGAGCTGTTTTTT.